This T cell receptor beta chain was observed in a study of blood T cell repertoires in COVID-19. Study context: Italy, Spain and the United States were the sources of the convalescent and acute COVID-19 samples. PBMCs, B-cell-depleted T cells, or T cells provided the cDNA or gDNA that made up the material.

The authors' processing: From reference gene primer amplification, estimates of nucleated cell counts were derived. Only in-frame clones appear in the TCRdb table, and some are missing; sequencing was by immunoSEQ multiplex PCR. V and J calls and clone size are those listed in that table; D and trimming were worked out from the DNA. Of tens of thousands of clones in the sample, around 88% were seen once. The J segment lost 2 bases and the V segment lost 6 bases, leaving 4 bases of the junction unmatched. In germline, CDR1 is MDHEN, CDR2 SYDVKM. This CDR3 has 15 residues. This TCR was recovered from a man younger than 40 with acute or convalescent COVID-19. Sequencing was done on a sample of peripheral blood. The chain recombines TRBV28 with TRBJ2-3; 11 nucleotides match TRBD2. The CDR3 bases are TGTGCCAGCAGACTTAGCGGGAGGGCCACAGATACGCAGTATTTT. Protein: CASRLSGRATDTQYF.